These 3 T cell receptor beta chains share one sample of origin, sequenced in a study of blood T cell repertoires in COVID-19. Only in-frame clones appear in the TCRdb table, and some are missing; sequencing was by immunoSEQ multiplex PCR. The sample shows 350,000 to 550,000 clones, roughly nine tenths of them seen only once. The specimen was PBMCs or T cells enriched from blood (not recorded which). The source is a woman in her late teens or twenties with acute COVID-19.

The chain is built from TRBV6-5 and TRBJ2-1; TRBD2 matches 11 bases. Per germline, CDR1 MNHEY and CDR2 SVGAGI. The CDR3 is 15 residues long. The junction had 8 bases not matched to a gene; V was cut back by 6 bases and J by 7 bases. The CDR3 DNA follows: TGTGCCAGCAGGGGACCGGGACTAGCGGATAATGAGCAGTTCTTC. It yields the protein CASRGPGLADNEQFF.

The genes are TRBV10-1 and TRBJ1-4; no definite D call. CDR1 is WNHNN and CDR2 is SYGVQD in the germline V gene (reference sequence). The CDR3 runs to 12 residues. With 2 bases removed from V and 8 bases from J, the gap between germline ends came to 6 bases. For the CDR3, the DNA is TGCGCCAGCAGTGAGAACCGGGAAAAACTGTTTTTT. Translated: CASSENREKLFF.

The rearrangement links TRBV4-3 to TRBJ2-5; 9 nucleotides line up with TRBD2. With V trimmed by 2 bases and J by 4 bases, 5 bases remained unmatched. This CDR3 is built from 15 residues. Germline lookup yields CDR1 LGHNA and CDR2 YSLEER. CDR3 DNA sequence: TGCGCCAGCAGCCAACAAACTAGCGGGTTAGAGACCCAGTACTTC. Its protein product is CASSQQTSGLETQYF.